These 18 T cell receptor beta chains were all obtained from the same sample, sequenced in a study of CD8+ T cells in alopecia areata. The treatment here: oral pan-JAK inhibitor, 5-10 mg twice daily. As the sequencing template, cDNA was produced by extracting RNA and reverse transcribing it. Sequenced by immunoSEQ multiplex PCR; TCRdb stores in-frame clones only, minus some. The sample shows more than 200,000 clones, less than 45% of them seen only once. Sequencing used CD4+ T cells sorted from blood, obtained at roughly week 38, from a patient treated with tofacitinib. These receptors were collected from a human donor with alopecia areata.

This clone has only a few counts. The chain recombines TRBV5-1 with TRBJ2-6; D is uncertain. CDR3 size: 14 residues. The germline gives CDR1 SGHRS, CDR2 YFSETQ. Trimming took 0 bases from V and 11 from J, leaving 12 bases between them. CDR3 residues: CASSLEVGLDVLTF. CDR3 sequence (DNA): TGCGCCAGCAGCTTGGAGGTGGGCCTGGACGTCCTGACTTTC. Filled out from reference TRBV5-1 and TRBJ2-6, the complete variable domain reads KAGVTQTPRYLIKTRGQQVTLSCSPISGHRSVSWYQQTPGQGLQFLFEYFSETQRNKGNFPGRFSGRQFSNSRSEMNVSTLELGDSALYLCASSLEVGLDVLTFGAGSRLTVL.

This clone appeared a few times. The chain has TRBV28 and TRBJ2-7; D is undetermined. The V end lost 0 bases, the J end lost 5 bases, and 8 bases lay between the germline ends. The CDR3 consists of 13 residues. The germline gives CDR1 MDHEN, CDR2 SYDVKM. In nucleotides, the CDR3 is TGTGCCAGCAGTTTATGGACCCTCAACGAGCAGTACTTC. It translates to CASSLWTLNEQYF.

The V and J genes are TRBV4-2 and TRBJ2-2; no definite D call. The germline V gene encodes CDR1 LGHNA and CDR2 YNFKEQ. This CDR3 spans 14 amino acids. Trimming took off 4 bases at V and 1 base at J, with 7 bases between the two ends. CDR3 residues: CASSRLGNTGELFF. CDR3 DNA sequence: TGTGCCAGCAGCCGGCTGGGGAACACCGGGGAGCTGTTTTTT.

This clone was detected a few times. A far larger clone is only one base removed, so a read error is likely. The genes are TRBV7-2 and TRBJ2-2, with 8 bases lining up with TRBD2. Trimming took 6 bases from V and 7 from J; bases not matched to a gene: 13. The germline V gene has CDR1 SGHTA and CDR2 FQGNSA. The CDR3 extends over 16 amino acids. The CDR3 nucleotides read TGTGCCAGCAGACAGAGCGGGAGTCGGCGTAGCGGGGAGCTGTTTTTT. Translating it yields CASRQSGSRRSGELFF. The full variable domain, with the rest looked up from reference TRBV7-2 and TRBJ2-2, is GAGVSQSPSNKVTEKGKDVELRCDPISGHTALYWYRQSLGQGLEFLIYFQGNSAPDKSGLPSDRFSAERTGGSVSTLTIQRTQQEDSAVYLCASRQSGSRRSGELFFGEGSRLTVL.

This clone was seen more than once but under ten times. The CDR3 region has the DNA TGTGCCAGCTCGGGGCTCTACCTCTACGAGCAGTACTTC. Protein product: CASSGLYLYEQYF. The genes are TRBV19 and TRBJ2-7; D tentatively fits TRBD1 or TRBD2 (5 bases each). CDR3 length: 13 amino acids. V dropped 9 bases and J dropped 3 bases, with 15 bases sitting between them. The germline CDR1 and CDR2 sequences are LNHDA and SQIVND (reference sequence).

The sample holds a few counts of this clone. The chain links TRBV4-3 to TRBJ1-2; D possibly corresponds to TRBD1 (6 bases). Trimming took 0 bases from V and 2 from J, leaving 10 bases between them. Germline CDR1 is LGHNA and CDR2 is YSLEER. CDR3 length: 15 amino acids. The CDR3 sequence: CASSQDPGANYGYTF. Here the CDR3 DNA reads TGCGCCAGCAGCCAAGATCCGGGGGCGAACTATGGCTACACCTTC.

By sample fraction, this clone is medium-sized (0.01 to 0.1%). The rearrangement uses TRBV18 and TRBJ1-4; D ambiguous. The germline gives CDR1 KGHSH, CDR2 LQKENI. CDR3 length: 12 residues. Trimming removed 6 bases from V and 8 bases from J, with 10 bases in between. CDR3 region: CASSLRGEKLFF. For the CDR3, the DNA is TGTGCCAGCTCCCTACGAGGCGAAAAACTGTTTTTT.

Only one count was recorded for this clone. CDR3: CASSPATDIYEQYF. The CDR3, as DNA: TGTGCCAGCAGCCCCGCGACAGACATCTACGAGCAGTACTTC. The chain couples TRBV7-2 to TRBJ2-7; perhaps TRBD1 as D (5 bases). CDR3 length equals 14 residues. The germline CDR1 and CDR2 sequences are SGHTA and FQGNSA. V was trimmed by 5 bases and J by 3 bases, leaving 14 bases between them.

The count of this clone is one. The chain has TRBV11-2 and TRBJ2-7; TRBD1 aligns across 10 bases. The CDR3 has 17 residues. The germline V gene has CDR1 SGHAT and CDR2 FQNNGV. V shed 5 bases, J shed 3 bases, and the junction held 13 bases outside the gene matches. The CDR3 is CASSPKTGGERYYEQYF. For the CDR3, the DNA is TGTGCCAGCAGCCCTAAGACAGGGGGCGAACGTTACTACGAGCAGTACTTC. The full variable domain, rest sourced from reference TRBV11-2 and TRBJ2-7, is EAGVAQSPRYKIIEKRQSVAFWCNPISGHATLYWYQQILGQGPKLLIQFQNNGVVDDSQLPKDRFSAERLKGVDSTLKIQPAKLEDSAVYLCASSPKTGGERYYEQYFGPGTRLTVT.

In this sample, this clone turned up once. This rearrangement joins TRBV27 to TRBJ2-7; 10 positions agree with TRBD2. V was clipped by 4 bases and J by 0 bases; unmatched bases: 6. Per germline, CDR1 MNHEY and CDR2 SMNVEV (reference sequence). The CDR3 contains 16 residues. This CDR3 is CASSYTGTSVSYEQYF. CDR3 bases: TGTGCCAGCAGTTACACCGGGACTAGCGTCTCCTACGAGCAGTACTTC.

The V call is TRBV6-1, the J call TRBJ2-7, with 8 bases identical to TRBD2. Looked up from germline, CDR1 is MNHNS and CDR2 is SASEGT. The CDR3 runs to 14 residues. J was trimmed by 4 bases and V by 3 bases; bases with no gene match: 5. The CDR3 sequence: CASSDSGALYEQYF. The CDR3 nucleotides read TGTGCCAGCAGTGATAGCGGGGCCTTATACGAGCAGTACTTC.

The table lists this clone with a few counts. The rearrangement joins TRBV5-1 to TRBJ2-7; 7 bases align to TRBD2. The CDR3 spans 14 residues. The germline CDR1 and CDR2 sequences are SGHRS and YFSETQ. The trim removed 1 base at V and 2 bases at J, leaving 3 bases unmatched. The CDR3 region is CASSLQRGTYEQYF. CDR3 DNA: TGCGCCAGCAGCTTGCAGCGGGGAACCTACGAGCAGTACTTC.

This clone was seen more than once but under ten times. J is TRBJ2-2 and V is TRBV7-9; D is perhaps TRBD1 (6 bases). CDR3 length: 15 residues. Trimming left V 1 base short and J 6 bases short, with 12 bases between. The germline CDR1 and CDR2 sequences are SEHNR and FQNEAQ (reference sequence). As DNA, the CDR3 is TGTGCCAGCAGCTTAGACAGGGACGGCGCCGGGGAGCTGTTTTTT. Translated: CASSLDRDGAGELFF.

V is TRBV29-1 and J is TRBJ1-5; D may be TRBD1 (5 bases). V was clipped by 4 bases and J by 7 bases, with 17 bases between them. This CDR3 has 14 residues. The V gene's germline CDR1 is SQVTM and CDR2 ANQGSEA. In DNA form, the CDR3 reads TGCAGCGTTGGACCCGGGGTTGGGGACCAGCCCCAGCATTTT. Encoded protein: CSVGPGVGDQPQHF.

The chain uses TRBV5-4 and TRBJ2-1; TRBD2 aligns across 9 bases. The germline V gene has CDR1 SGHNT and CDR2 YYREEE (reference sequence). The CDR3 sequence is 15 residues long. The V and J ends lost 5 bases and 7 bases, in that order; junction bases with no gene match: 10. The CDR3 nucleotides are TGTGCCAGCAGTGCCGGGGCTAGCGGGGCGAATGAGCAGTTCTTC. This gives the protein CASSAGASGANEQFF.

This clone was observed a few times. The V gene is TRBV20-1, the J gene TRBJ2-3; unclear D gene. The V gene lost 4 bases and the J gene lost 7 bases, with 9 bases spanning the gap. Per germline, CDR1 DFQATT and CDR2 SNEGSKA (reference sequence). CDR3 length: 11 residues. DNA of the CDR3: TGCAGTGCTACCGCTCAGTATACGCAGTATTTT. Translating gives CSATAQYTQYF.

V and J are TRBV18 and TRBJ1-2; unclear D gene. CDR3 length equals 13 residues. V was cut by 2 bases and J by 3 bases, with 7 bases left in between. Germline V gene lookup returns CDR1 KGHSH and CDR2 LQKENI. CDR3 bases: TGTGCCAGCTCACCATCAGAAGACTATGGCTACACCTTC. Its translation is CASSPSEDYGYTF.

This clone was counted between two and nine times. The chain employs TRBV19 and TRBJ1-5; D is possibly TRBD1 (6 bases). The CDR3 is 12 amino acids. Germline CDR1 and CDR2: LNHDA and SQIVND (reference sequence). The V and J ends lost 8 bases and 7 bases respectively, with 12 bases between them. Written as DNA, the CDR3 is TGTGCCAGTCAAGGGGGAAGGCAGCCCCAGCATTTT. Amino acids: CASQGGRQPQHF.